By sample share, the clone carrying this T cell receptor (beta chain) is medium-sized. Its antigen remains unknown. The same CDR3 is also encoded by other DNA sequences in this sample. The data stem from a study of ipilimumab plus nivolumab after autologous stem cell transplantation. Study background: Myeloma cases were transplant-naive high-risk or relapsed within 3 years post first autologous transplant. Study-level points and caveats: The authors say TCR, Treg and microbiome findings warrant further study.

Libraries were prepared by immunoSEQ multiplex PCR; TCRdb keeps only in-frame clonotypes and omits some of them. This table holds 9,400 or so clones, roughly 71% found once. Trimming cost V 0 bases and J 7 bases, with 13 bases left between them. This CDR3 is 15 amino acids long. The germline CDR1 and CDR2 sequences are LNHNV and YYDKDF (reference sequence). Starting 14 to 28 days after autologous transplant, ipilimumab 1 mg/kg was given. This sample comprised PBMCs, obtained in a trial of ipilimumab plus nivolumab as post-transplant consolidation. The chain employs TRBV15 and TRBJ2-1; perhaps TRBD1 as D (5 bases). The receptor was derived from a female donor with multiple myeloma. CDR3 sequence reads: CATSRDITGGNEQFF. Written as DNA, the CDR3 is TGTGCCACCAGCAGAGATATCACAGGTGGGAATGAGCAGTTCTTC. Looking up the rest from reference TRBV15 and TRBJ2-1 gives the full variable domain: DAMVIQNPRYQVTQFGKPVTLSCSQTLNHNVMYWYQQKSSQAPKLLFHYYDKDFNNEADTPDNFQSRRPNTSFCFLDIRSPGLGDTAMYLCATSRDITGGNEQFFGPGTRLTVL.